Each of the 17 T cell receptor beta chains below was sequenced from the same sample in a study of cytomegalovirus exposure and HLA in healthy donors. The PCR had 60 Vbeta and 13 Jbeta primers. Using immunoSEQ multiplex PCR, the repertoire was profiled, and TCRdb retains in-frame clones only, with some absent. The sample shows a few hundred thousand clones, 70% to 80% of them seen only once. Input material: PBMCs. All receptors come from a woman in her thirties in good health and CMV-seronegative.

The CDR3 reads CASSDTGLDEQFF. DNA of the CDR3: TGTGCCAGCAGTGATACAGGGCTCGATGAGCAGTTCTTC. The chain couples TRBV6-1 to TRBJ2-1; perhaps TRBD1 as D (6 bases). Trimming removed 3 bases at V and 8 bases at J, with 11 bases between. Germline CDR1 is MNHNS and CDR2 is SASEGT. The CDR3 is 13 residues long.

V and J are TRBV6-6 and TRBJ2-4, with D perhaps TRBD2 (5 bases). The germline gives CDR1 MNHNY, CDR2 SVGAGI (reference sequence). This CDR3 has 14 residues. The V end lost 5 bases, the J end lost 1 base, and 9 bases lay between the germline ends. As DNA, the CDR3 is TGTGCCAGCAGTATTCCGGGGGCCAAAAACATTCAGTACTTC. Protein sequence: CASSIPGAKNIQYF.

This clone was counted a few times. The rearrangement uses TRBV11-3 and TRBJ2-7; D is perhaps TRBD2 (6 bases). V lost 0 bases, J lost 6 bases, and 9 bases lay in between. The CDR3 spans 13 residues. Germline assignment: CDR1 SGHNT and CDR2 YENEEA. CDR3 bases: TGTGCCAGCAGCTTAGAGGGACTGGCCGAGCAGTACTTC. This gives the protein CASSLEGLAEQYF.

This clone was picked up one time. This chain links TRBV7-2 with TRBJ2-1; possible D gene TRBD1, 5 bases. The length of the CDR3 is 12 residues. V dropped 4 bases and J dropped 8 bases, with 9 bases sitting between them. Germline lookup yields CDR1 SGHTA and CDR2 FQGNSA. CDR3 residues: CASSWGRDEQFF. As DNA, the CDR3 is TGTGCCAGCAGCTGGGGCCGAGATGAGCAGTTCTTC.

The chain recombines TRBV18 with TRBJ1-2; 7 positions match TRBD1. V shed 2 bases, J shed 4 bases, and the junction held 7 bases outside the gene matches. The CDR3 is made up of 15 amino acids. Germline V CDR1 and CDR2: KGHSH, LQKENI. CDR3 sequence reads: CASSPSPGTAYGYTF. CDR3 DNA: TGTGCCAGCTCACCATCTCCCGGGACAGCCTATGGCTACACCTTC.

CDR3 protein: CASSFEASMNTEAFF. As DNA, the CDR3 is TGCGCCAGCAGCTTTGAGGCGAGTATGAACACTGAAGCTTTCTTT. The rearrangement joins TRBV5-1 to TRBJ1-1; D is unclear. This CDR3 has 15 residues. The ends were cut back, 2 bases at V and 0 bases at J, with 11 bases in the middle. Germline values: CDR1 SGHRS, CDR2 YFSETQ.

This clone was seen a handful of times. The chain recombines TRBV15 with TRBJ2-5; TRBD1 agrees at 8 bases. V was pared by 5 bases and J by 5 bases, with 10 bases of the junction left unmatched. Per the germline V gene, CDR1 is LNHNV and CDR2 is YYDKDF (reference sequence). This CDR3 spans 15 amino acids. The CDR3 DNA follows: TGTGCCACCAGCGGACAGGGAGAGTTGAGGGAGACCCAGTACTTC. Encoded protein: CATSGQGELRETQYF. Together with reference TRBV15 and TRBJ2-5, the CDR3 gives the full variable domain: DAMVIQNPRYQVTQFGKPVTLSCSQTLNHNVMYWYQQKSSQAPKLLFHYYDKDFNNEADTPDNFQSRRPNTSFCFLDIRSPGLGDTAMYLCATSGQGELRETQYFGPGTRLLVL.

The CDR3 spells CASSLGGRASTDTQYF. The CDR3, as DNA: TGCGCCAGCAGCTTGGGTGGGAGGGCTAGCACAGATACGCAGTATTTT. V and J are TRBV5-1 and TRBJ2-3; 7 bases are shared with TRBD2. The CDR3 is 16 residues long. V shed 0 bases, J shed 0 bases, and the junction held 4 bases outside the gene matches. Germline V gene lookup returns CDR1 SGHRS and CDR2 YFSETQ.

The chain combines TRBV5-1 with TRBJ1-2; D not certain. V lost 0 bases to trimming and J lost 3 bases, with 9 bases between them. Germline V gene sequence: CDR1 SGHRS, CDR2 YFSETQ. The CDR3 is 14 amino acids. The CDR3: CASSLDLAYYGYTF. CDR3 DNA sequence: TGCGCCAGCAGCTTGGACCTGGCCTACTATGGCTACACCTTC.

The V call is TRBV2, the J call TRBJ2-2; TRBD2 matches at 13 bases. The CDR3 has 15 amino acids. The V and J ends lost 4 bases and 5 bases, in that order; junction bases with no gene match: 1. Germline values: CDR1 SNHLY, CDR2 FYNNEI. The CDR3 protein is CASSGTSGSTGELFF. Here the CDR3 DNA reads TGTGCCAGCAGTGGGACTAGCGGGAGTACCGGGGAGCTGTTTTTT.

The chain couples TRBV4-1 to TRBJ2-3; D call uncertain. The V end was cut by 0 bases, the J end by 6 bases, with 10 bases between. CDR3 length: 14 residues. Germline V gene lookup returns CDR1 MGHRA and CDR2 YSYEKL. CDR3 coding DNA: TGCGCCAGCAGCCAAGATGGGCCGGCGGATACGCAGTATTTT. Translated, it gives CASSQDGPADTQYF.

This clone showed up just once. The chain links TRBV5-1 to TRBJ1-2; D is perhaps TRBD1 (5 bases). This CDR3 region has 14 residues. The V end lost 2 bases, the J end lost 4 bases, and 12 bases lay between the germline ends. CDR1 SGHRS and CDR2 YFSETQ come from the germline V gene. The CDR3 DNA reads TGCGCCAGCAGCTTTTCAGGGTTAGGCTATGGCTACACCTTC. This translates into CASSFSGLGYGYTF.

In this sample, this clone turned up a few times. The chain links TRBV7-8 to TRBJ1-5; possibly TRBD1 for D (6 bases). The germline V gene encodes CDR1 SGHVS and CDR2 FQNEAQ. The CDR3 is 14 residues long. V was trimmed by 1 base and J by 9 bases, leaving 13 bases between them. The CDR3 loop reads CASSLETGLWPQHF. The CDR3, as DNA: TGTGCCAGCAGCTTAGAGACAGGTCTGTGGCCCCAGCATTTT.

The chain is built from TRBV27 and TRBJ2-1, with 11 bases aligning to TRBD2. The CDR3 is made up of 13 amino acids. The J segment lost 7 bases and the V segment lost 8 bases, leaving 4 bases of the junction unmatched. In germline, CDR1 is MNHEY, CDR2 SMNVEV (reference sequence). The CDR3 loop is CASGSGGANEQFF. CDR3 sequence (DNA): TGTGCCAGCGGTAGCGGGGGGGCGAATGAGCAGTTCTTC.

The chain uses TRBV19 and TRBJ1-1; the match to TRBD1 covers 10 bases. V trimming: 4 bases; J trimming: 6 bases; junction bases outside the gene matches: 2. This CDR3 is built from 13 residues. Germline CDR1 reads LNHDA; CDR2 reads SQIVND (reference sequence). CDR3 protein: CASSNGQGAEAFF. DNA of the CDR3: TGTGCCAGTAGTAACGGACAGGGGGCTGAAGCTTTCTTT.

The chain is built from TRBV5-8 and TRBJ1-4; D might be TRBD1 (6 bases). The length of the CDR3 is 13 residues. Trimming shortened V by 5 bases and J by 7 bases, and 12 bases separated the two germline ends. Germline CDR1 and CDR2: SGHTS and YDEGEE. The CDR3: CASRLSGVEKLFF. The DNA of the CDR3 is TGTGCCAGCAGGTTATCAGGGGTTGAAAAACTGTTTTTT.

CDR3 amino acids: CASNDRGRKAFF. CDR3 DNA sequence: TGTGCCAGCAATGACAGGGGGCGGAAAGCTTTCTTT. This sequence joins TRBV6-1 and TRBJ1-1; 10 bases are shared with TRBD1. Germline CDR1 and CDR2: MNHNS and SASEGT. This CDR3 comprises 12 residues. V gave up 7 bases and J gave up 9 bases; unmatched junction bases: 5.